These 25 T cell receptor beta chains were all obtained from the same sample, sequenced in a study of sequential checkpoint blockade in melanoma. Specified treatment: randomized to nivolumab then ipilimumab (arm A) or the reverse (arm B). TCRdb's table, derived via immunoSEQ multiplex PCR, lists solely in-frame clones and lacks some. Seen here are about 11,000 clones, around 73% observed once, and the top ten hold about 11%. The source was CD8+ T cells sorted from blood (inferred from file names), collected from a patient given nivolumab and ipilimumab in sequence. Receptors were obtained from a human donor with melanoma.

The chain links TRBV18 to TRBJ2-3, with 7 bases aligning to TRBD2. V trimming: 3 bases; J trimming: 2 bases; junction bases outside the gene matches: 5. Germline-derived CDR1 and CDR2 are KGHSH and LQKENI. CDR3 size: 15 residues. Written as DNA, the CDR3 is TGTGCCAGCTCACCCGGGAGGAGATTCACAGATACGCAGTATTTT. Translated, it gives CASSPGRRFTDTQYF.

V and J are TRBV2 and TRBJ2-6; D may be TRBD2 (5 bases). CDR3 length: 14 amino acids. Per the germline V gene, CDR1 is SNHLY and CDR2 is FYNNEI. The V end lost 7 bases, the J end lost 4 bases, and 11 bases lay between the germline ends. CDR3 sequence (DNA): TGTGCCAGCACTCCGGGGTCCGGGGCCAACGTCCTGACTTTC. It yields the protein CASTPGSGANVLTF.

This chain links TRBV6-4 with TRBJ2-2; tentatively, D is TRBD2 (6 bases). The CDR3 runs 14 residues. Germline-derived CDR1 and CDR2 are MRHNA and SNTAGT. V was shortened by 6 bases and J by 6 bases, with 14 bases between the two germline ends. CDR3 sequence: CASSPGTSAGELFF. The CDR3 region has the DNA TGTGCCAGCAGCCCCGGGACTTCTGCCGGGGAGCTGTTTTTT.

The chain has TRBV27 and TRBJ2-2; D may be TRBD2 (6 bases). Trimming left V 3 bases short and J 6 bases short, with 11 bases between. CDR3 length equals 14 residues. CDR1 MNHEY and CDR2 SMNVEV come from the germline V gene (reference sequence). The CDR3 DNA reads as TGTGCCAGCAGTTTTGGCGGGGCTGCCGGGGAGCTGTTTTTT. It yields the protein CASSFGGAAGELFF.

This clone was seen a handful of times. This chain links TRBV5-8 with TRBJ2-7, with D uncertain. The CDR3 contains 13 residues. Germline values: CDR1 SGHTS, CDR2 YDEGEE. Between the trimmed V and J ends, which lost 2 bases and 1 base, there was a span of 7 bases. This chain's CDR3 is CASSFERSYEQYF. Written as DNA, the CDR3 is TGTGCCAGCAGCTTCGAACGGTCCTACGAGCAGTACTTC. The entire variable domain, with the rest obtained from reference TRBV5-8 and TRBJ2-7, is as follows: EAGVTQSPTHLIKTRGQQATLRCSPISGHTSVYWYQQALGLGLQFLLWYDEGEERNRGNFPPRFSGRQFPNYSSELNVNALELEDSALYLCASSFERSYEQYFGPGTRLTVT.

This chain joins TRBV6-5 and TRBJ1-5, with D unclear. Germline V CDR1 and CDR2: MNHEY, SVGAGI. The V end lost 3 bases, the J end lost 7 bases, and 10 bases lay between the germline ends. The CDR3 consists of 13 residues. For the CDR3, the DNA is TGTGCCAGCAGTTATCTCCTCGGGCAGCCCCAGCATTTT. Translation: CASSYLLGQPQHF.

This chain uses TRBV27 with TRBJ2-7; 8 bases agree with TRBD1. CDR3 size: 14 residues. The trim removed 5 bases at V and 4 bases at J, leaving 7 bases unmatched. CDR1 and CDR2 from the germline V gene are MNHEY and SMNVEV (reference sequence). CDR3 in DNA: TGTGCCAGCAGTCCCACAGGGGGTGGATACGAGCAGTACTTC. Translated, it gives CASSPTGGGYEQYF.

J is TRBJ2-7 and V is TRBV14; the D is unclear. Germline-derived CDR1 and CDR2 are SGHDN and FVKESK. V was trimmed by 1 base and J by 4 bases, leaving 11 bases between them. This CDR3 is built from 14 residues. The DNA of the CDR3 is TGTGCCAGCAGCCAAGGTCTAGGTGATTACGAGCAGTACTTC. This sequence encodes CASSQGLGDYEQYF.

The chain carries TRBV5-1 and TRBJ2-3, with 10 bases matching TRBD2. Germline lookup yields CDR1 SGHRS and CDR2 YFSETQ. Losses at the gene ends were 4 bases for V and 7 bases for J; bases not matched to a gene: 12. CDR3 length equals 16 residues. This CDR3 is CASSDWLAGERNTQYF. The CDR3 DNA follows: TGCGCCAGCAGCGACTGGCTAGCGGGGGAAAGAAATACGCAGTATTTT.

The chain is built from TRBV28 and TRBJ1-4; TRBD1 matches 9 bases. Germline CDR1 is MDHEN and CDR2 is SYDVKM. The junction had 6 bases not matched to a gene; V was cut back by 5 bases and J by 2 bases. The length of the CDR3 is 16 residues. CDR3 residues: CASSTGQGGTNEKLFF. CDR3 sequence (DNA): TGTGCCAGCAGTACGGGACAGGGAGGGACTAATGAAAAACTGTTTTTT.

This chain links TRBV2 with TRBJ2-1, with TRBD2 matching 8 bases. Germline trimming cut 0 bases from V and 2 bases from J; bases unmatched to any gene: 15. CDR1 and CDR2 (germline): SNHLY, FYNNEI. The CDR3 is 20 residues long. The CDR3 here is CASSEAAIAGPPWTYNEQFF. The CDR3 DNA reads TGTGCCAGCAGTGAAGCAGCAATAGCGGGGCCCCCCTGGACCTACAATGAGCAGTTCTTC.

The chain uses TRBV6-1 and TRBJ2-7; no firm D call. Germline values: CDR1 MNHNS, CDR2 SASEGT. Trimming shortened V by 2 bases and J by 0 bases, and 8 bases separated the two germline ends. There are 14 residues in the CDR3. As DNA, the CDR3 is TGTGCCAGCAGTGAATACAACAACTCCTACGAGCAGTACTTC. This encodes CASSEYNNSYEQYF.

The genes are TRBV27 and TRBJ2-3, with 7 nucleotides matching TRBD1. The CDR3 is 14 residues long. The germline CDR1 and CDR2 sequences are MNHEY and SMNVEV (reference sequence). V lost 5 bases and J lost 2; bases outside the gene matches: 4. The DNA for the CDR3 is TGTGCCAGCAGTGGGACAGCTCTCACAGATACGCAGTATTTT. This translates into CASSGTALTDTQYF.

Notes on this clone: At one end the junction does not follow the germline gene, possibly because of a read error. Distinct nucleotide sequences in the sample also encode this CDR3. The gene calls are TRBV4-1 and TRBJ2-7; 9 positions agree with TRBD2. The CDR3 length is 16 residues. Germline CDR1 MGHRA, CDR2 YSYEKL. CDR3 nucleotides: TGTGCCAGCAGCCAAGAACTAGCGGGCCGCTCCTACGAGCAGTACTTC. Protein: CASSQELAGRSYEQYF.

The genes are TRBV7-9 and TRBJ1-1; no reliable D call. Germline V gives CDR1 SEHNR, CDR2 FQNEAQ (reference sequence). The CDR3 consists of 15 residues. V lost 5 bases and J lost 4, with 17 bases in between. CDR3 residues: CASSPLTPRITEAFF. The CDR3 region has the DNA TGTGCCAGCAGCCCCCTGACCCCGAGGATCACTGAAGCTTTCTTT.

This chain links TRBV5-4 with TRBJ2-5; tentatively, D is TRBD1 (6 bases). The J call is in doubt because the DNA end fits TRBJ2-7 better. Looked up from germline, CDR1 is SGHNT and CDR2 is YYREEE (reference sequence). The CDR3 is 14 amino acids. The CDR3 region is CASSLVGAFDEQYF. The CDR3 coding sequence is TGTGCCAGCAGCTTGGTGGGGGCGTTCGACGAGCAGTACTTC.

The chain employs TRBV7-8 and TRBJ2-1, with D perhaps matching TRBD2 (6 bases). The CDR3 sequence is 16 residues long. Germline-derived CDR1 and CDR2 are SGHVS and FQNEAQ. V dropped 1 base and J dropped 0 bases, with 10 bases sitting between them. The chain's CDR3 is CASSLGLGASYNEQFF. The CDR3 nucleotides read TGTGCCAGCAGCTTAGGACTAGGCGCCTCCTACAATGAGCAGTTCTTC.

V usage is TRBV9 and J usage is TRBJ1-1; 9 bases line up with TRBD1. Per germline, CDR1 SGDLS and CDR2 YYNGEE. The CDR3 spans 17 residues. Trimming removed 5 bases from V and 5 bases from J; junction bases left unmatched: 16. The DNA for the CDR3 is TGTGCCAGCAGTCTCCCGGGACAGGGAGATATAATTACTGAAGCTTTCTTT. It yields the protein CASSLPGQGDIITEAFF.

Only one count was recorded for this clone. The J gene is TRBJ1-2, the V gene TRBV4-1, with a tentative D call TRBD1 (6 bases). V lost 2 bases, J lost 2 bases, and 18 bases lay in between. The CDR3 covers 17 residues. Germline V CDR1 and CDR2: MGHRA, YSYEKL. The CDR3 sequence is CASSQLVDSSGNYGYTF. As DNA, the CDR3 is TGCGCCAGCAGCCAATTAGTGGACAGCTCGGGGAACTATGGCTACACCTTC.

CDR3 coding DNA: TGTGCCAGCAGTGGAACACAAACAAACAGGGGGTATGGCTACACCTTC. Translating gives CASSGTQTNRGYGYTF. The chain is built from TRBV25-1 and TRBJ1-2; 8 bases agree with TRBD1. Germline V gene lookup returns CDR1 MGHDK and CDR2 SYGVNS. The junction had 12 bases not matched to a gene; V was cut back by 4 bases and J by 5 bases. The CDR3 consists of 16 residues.

The CDR3 loop reads CASSLEQGRTDTQYF. CDR3 nucleotides: TGTGCCAGCAGCTTAGAGCAGGGCCGCACAGATACGCAGTATTTT. The rearrangement uses TRBV7-9 and TRBJ2-3; the D gene is possibly TRBD1 (5 bases). Germline CDR1 reads SEHNR; CDR2 reads FQNEAQ (reference sequence). The CDR3 has 15 residues. V dropped 1 base and J dropped 1 base, with 9 bases sitting between them.

The rearrangement joins TRBV4-2 to TRBJ1-2; maybe TRBD1 (5 bases). The CDR3 is 16 amino acids. Trimming took off 2 bases at V and 7 bases at J, with 20 bases between the two ends. Germline V CDR1 and CDR2: LGHNA, YNFKEQ. The CDR3 loop is CASSQTRDPTWGGYTF. CDR3 bases: TGTGCCAGCAGCCAAACGCGGGACCCAACCTGGGGTGGCTACACCTTC.

This clone was found a few times. The chain combines TRBV9 with TRBJ2-3; 9 bases align to TRBD2. Looked up from germline, CDR1 is SGDLS and CDR2 is YYNGEE. The V and J ends lost 4 bases and 5 bases, in that order; junction bases with no gene match: 8. CDR3 size: 15 residues. CDR3 residues: CASSPRAGGEDTQYF. As DNA, the CDR3 is TGTGCCAGCAGCCCCCGCGCGGGGGGGGAAGATACGCAGTATTTT.

There are a few counts of this clone. CDR3 sequence (DNA): TGCGCCAGCAGTGAACTAGAAACTGGGGAGCTGTTTTTT. Protein product: CASSELETGELFF. This chain uses TRBV10-1 with TRBJ2-2; TRBD2 might be the D (5 bases). This CDR3 contains 13 residues. The germline V gene encodes CDR1 WNHNN and CDR2 SYGVQD (reference sequence). Trimming shortened V by 3 bases and J by 8 bases, and 10 bases separated the two germline ends.

The chain is built from TRBV5-6 and TRBJ2-7, with 12 nucleotides matching TRBD2. Looked up from germline, CDR1 is SGHDT and CDR2 is YYEEEE. CDR3 length: 14 residues. The junction had 4 bases not matched to a gene; V was cut back by 4 bases and J by 5 bases. The CDR3: CASSGTSGSHEQYF. The CDR3, as DNA: TGTGCCAGCAGCGGGACTAGCGGGTCCCACGAGCAGTACTTC.